This TCR beta chain emerged from a study of blood T cell repertoires in COVID-19. About the research overall: The study drew acute and convalescent COVID-19 samples from the United States, Italy and Spain.

The CDR3 extends over 13 amino acids. V shed 6 bases and J shed 7 bases, with 13 bases lying between them. In the original processing: Reference gene primer amplification gave estimated nucleated cell counts. Using immunoSEQ multiplex PCR, the repertoire was profiled, and TCRdb retains in-frame clones only, with some absent. V and J calls and clone size are copied from that table; D and trimming were computed from the DNA. The data show about 200,000 clones, around 86% seen once. In Seattle, patients joined the study during active infection and were tracked longitudinally. The table lists this clone with a few counts.

This sequence joins TRBV12-3 or TRBV12-4 and TRBJ2-1; weak D call: TRBD2 (6 bases). Material: peripheral blood. The sequence derives from a woman between 50 and 59 years old with COVID-19, enrolled during active disease. CDR3 in amino acids: CASSRLEGNEQFF. DNA for the CDR3: TGTGCCAGCAGCCGCCTGGAGGGAAATGAGCAGTTCTTC.